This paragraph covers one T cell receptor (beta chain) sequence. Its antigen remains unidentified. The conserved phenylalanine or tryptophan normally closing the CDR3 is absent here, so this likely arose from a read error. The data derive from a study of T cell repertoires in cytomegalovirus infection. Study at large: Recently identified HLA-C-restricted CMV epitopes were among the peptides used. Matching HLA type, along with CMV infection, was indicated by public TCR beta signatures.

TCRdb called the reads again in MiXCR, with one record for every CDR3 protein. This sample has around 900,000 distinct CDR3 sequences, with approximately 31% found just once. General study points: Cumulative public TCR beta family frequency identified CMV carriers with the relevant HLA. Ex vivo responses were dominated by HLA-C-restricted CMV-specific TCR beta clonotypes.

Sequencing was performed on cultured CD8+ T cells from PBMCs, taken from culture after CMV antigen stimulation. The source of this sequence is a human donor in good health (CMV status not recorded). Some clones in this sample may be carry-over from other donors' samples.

The CDR3 reads CASSERDGSYNEQFL. The DNA for the CDR3 is TGTGCCAGCAGTGAGAGGGATGGGTCCTACAATGAGCAGTTCCTC. The V and J genes are TRBV2 and TRBJ2-1, with TRBD2 as a possible D gene (5 bases). Germline CDR1 reads SNHLY; CDR2 reads FYNNEI. This CDR3 region has 15 residues. Trimming took 3 bases from V and 1 from J, leaving 10 bases between them.